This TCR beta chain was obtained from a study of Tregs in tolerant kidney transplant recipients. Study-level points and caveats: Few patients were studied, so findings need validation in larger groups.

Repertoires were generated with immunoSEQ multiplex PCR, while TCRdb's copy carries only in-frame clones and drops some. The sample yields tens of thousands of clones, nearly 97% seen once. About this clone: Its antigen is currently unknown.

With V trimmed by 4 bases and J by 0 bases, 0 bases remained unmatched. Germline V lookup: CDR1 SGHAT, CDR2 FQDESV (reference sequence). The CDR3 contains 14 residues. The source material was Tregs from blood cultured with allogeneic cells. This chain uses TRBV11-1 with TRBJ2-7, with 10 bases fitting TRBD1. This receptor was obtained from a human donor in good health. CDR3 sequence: CASSWTGGSYEQYF. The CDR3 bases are TGTGCCAGCAGCTGGACAGGGGGCTCCTACGAGCAGTACTTC. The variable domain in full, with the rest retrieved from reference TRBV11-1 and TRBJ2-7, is EAEVAQSPRYKITEKSQAVAFWCDPISGHATLYWYRQILGQGPELLVQFQDESVVDDSQLPKDRFSAERLKGVDSTLKIQPAELGDSAMYLCASSWTGGSYEQYFGPGTRLTVT.